This TCR beta chain was sequenced for a study of shared clonotypes between healthy human individuals. The authors distributed each subset's genomic DNA evenly over several immunoSEQ plates. Clones were sequenced by immunoSEQ multiplex PCR, and TCRdb holds only the in-frame ones, with some missing. The table shows about 2 million clones, with about 95% occurring only once. Findings and limits, study-wide: Relative to memory subsets, naive subsets generally showed larger estimated richness. Relative to their counterparts shared across all four donors, non-shared clonotypes exhibited diminished generation probabilities. Since donors were few, the genetic and exposure-history diversity represented was limited.

Note on this clone: Its specificity is unknown.

Naivety among CD8 cells was defined by CD45RO negativity and positive CCR7 selection, thereby excluding terminally differentiated effector memory CD45RA+ cells. The sequence derives from a man aged 18-30 years in good health. Material for sequencing was naive CD8+ T cells sorted from blood.

CDR3 in DNA: TGTGCCAGCAGCTTGGACGGACTAGCCTTCGCTTACAATGAGCAGTTCTTC. Its translation is CASSLDGLAFAYNEQFF. The chain recombines TRBV5-4 with TRBJ2-1, with 8 bases fitting TRBD2. J lost 4 bases, V lost 0 bases, and 9 bases had no gene match. The V gene's germline CDR1 is SGHNT and CDR2 YYREEE (reference sequence). The CDR3 length is 17 residues. The whole variable domain, remainder taken from reference TRBV5-4 and TRBJ2-1, is ETGVTQSPTHLIKTRGQQVTLRCSSQSGHNTVSWYQQALGQGPQFIFQYYREEENGRGNFPPRFSGLQFPNYSSELNVNALELDDSALYLCASSLDGLAFAYNEQFFGPGTRLTVL.